This TCR beta chain was identified during a study of regulatory T cells in long-lasting Graves disease. The time point here: persistent/refractory GD, antithyroid drugs over 5 years with positive TRAb. PBMC-extracted RNA yielded the TCR library. To make TCR beta libraries, researchers used iRepertoire HTBI primers and Arm-PCR of CDR3 regions. TCRdb re-called the multiplex PCR reads through MiXCR, storing one row per CDR3 protein. The sample gives 400,000 to 500,000 distinct CDR3 sequences, 20% to 25% of which show up once; roughly 7% is in the top ten. Study conclusions and caveats: Persistent disease favored TRBV28, TRBJ1-2 and TRBJ2-5.

The CDR3 has 16 residues. The germline V gene encodes CDR1 LGHNA and CDR2 YSLEER. The V end was cut by 0 bases, the J end by 2 bases, with 13 bases between. Comment on this clonotype: Its antigen is currently unknown.

The origin of this receptor is a female donor with Graves disease. Material: peripheral blood mononuclear cells (PBMCs), obtained when the disease was refractory, from a patient treated with antithyroid drugs. The rearrangement links TRBV4-3 to TRBJ2-5; perhaps TRBD2 as D (5 bases). CDR3 sequence reads: CASSQDLAGLQETQYF. The DNA of the CDR3 is TGCGCCAGCAGCCAAGATCTCGCGGGCCTTCAAGAGACCCAGTACTTC.